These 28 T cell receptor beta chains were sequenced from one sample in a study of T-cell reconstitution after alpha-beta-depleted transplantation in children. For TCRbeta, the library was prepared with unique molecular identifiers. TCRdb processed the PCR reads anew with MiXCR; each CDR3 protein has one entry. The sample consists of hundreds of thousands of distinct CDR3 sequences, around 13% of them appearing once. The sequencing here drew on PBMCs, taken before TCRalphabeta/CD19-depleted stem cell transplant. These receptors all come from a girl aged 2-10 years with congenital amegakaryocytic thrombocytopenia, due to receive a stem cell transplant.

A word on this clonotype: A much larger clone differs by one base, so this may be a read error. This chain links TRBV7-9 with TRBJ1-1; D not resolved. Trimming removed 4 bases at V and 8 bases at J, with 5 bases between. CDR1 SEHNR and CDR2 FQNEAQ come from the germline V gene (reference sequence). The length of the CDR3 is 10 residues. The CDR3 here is CASSSTEAFF. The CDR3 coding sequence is TGTGCCAGCAGCTCAACGGAAGCTTTCTTT.

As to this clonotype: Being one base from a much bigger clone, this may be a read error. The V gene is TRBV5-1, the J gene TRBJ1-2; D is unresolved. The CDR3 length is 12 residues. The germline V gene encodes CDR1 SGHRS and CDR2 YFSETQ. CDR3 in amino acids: CASSLSNYGDTF. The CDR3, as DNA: TGCGCCAGCAGCCTGTCTAACTATGGCGACACCTTC.

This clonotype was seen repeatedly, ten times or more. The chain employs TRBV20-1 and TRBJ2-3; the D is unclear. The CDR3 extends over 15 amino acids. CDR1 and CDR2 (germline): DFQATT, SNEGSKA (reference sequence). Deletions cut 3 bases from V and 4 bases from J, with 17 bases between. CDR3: CSARTDDAFADTQYF. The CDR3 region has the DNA TGCAGTGCTAGGACGGATGATGCCTTCGCAGATACGCAGTATTTT.

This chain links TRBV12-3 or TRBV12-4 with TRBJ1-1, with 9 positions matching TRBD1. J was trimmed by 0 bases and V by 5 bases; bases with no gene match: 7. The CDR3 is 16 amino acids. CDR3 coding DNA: TGTGCCAGCAGTACAGGGGGCGCTTATATGAACACTGAAGCTTTCTTT. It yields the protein CASSTGGAYMNTEAFF.

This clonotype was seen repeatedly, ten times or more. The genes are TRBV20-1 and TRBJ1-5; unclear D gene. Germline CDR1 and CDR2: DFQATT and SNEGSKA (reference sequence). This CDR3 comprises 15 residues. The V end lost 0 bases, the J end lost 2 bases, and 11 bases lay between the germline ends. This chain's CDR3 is CSARDATKGNQPQHF. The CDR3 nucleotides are TGCAGTGCTAGAGATGCCACGAAAGGCAATCAGCCCCAGCATTTT.

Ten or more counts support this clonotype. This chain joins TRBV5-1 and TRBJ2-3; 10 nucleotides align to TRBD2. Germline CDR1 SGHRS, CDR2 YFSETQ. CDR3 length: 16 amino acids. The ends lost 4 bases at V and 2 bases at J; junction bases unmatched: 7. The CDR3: CASSGGLAAYTDTQYF. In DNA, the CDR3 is TGCGCCAGCAGCGGCGGACTAGCGGCCTACACAGATACGCAGTATTTT.

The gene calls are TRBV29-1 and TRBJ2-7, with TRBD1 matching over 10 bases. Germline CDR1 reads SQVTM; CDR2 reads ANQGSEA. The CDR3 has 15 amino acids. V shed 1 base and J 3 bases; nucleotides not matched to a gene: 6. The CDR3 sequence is CSVEARDRGDYEQYF. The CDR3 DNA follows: TGCAGCGTTGAAGCCCGGGACAGGGGCGACTACGAGCAGTACTTC.

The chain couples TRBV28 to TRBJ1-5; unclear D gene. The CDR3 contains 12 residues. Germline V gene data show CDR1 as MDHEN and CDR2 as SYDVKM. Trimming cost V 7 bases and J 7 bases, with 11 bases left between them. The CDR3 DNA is TGTGCCAGCACGTCGCTAGGGCAGCCCCAGCATTTT. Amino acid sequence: CASTSLGQPQHF.

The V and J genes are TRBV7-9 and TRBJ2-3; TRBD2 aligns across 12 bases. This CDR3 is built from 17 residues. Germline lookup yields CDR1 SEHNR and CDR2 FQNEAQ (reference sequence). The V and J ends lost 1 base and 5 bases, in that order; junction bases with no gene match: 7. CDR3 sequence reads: CASSLEPPGLAGDTQYF. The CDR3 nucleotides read TGTGCCAGCAGCTTAGAACCACCGGGACTAGCGGGAGATACGCAGTATTTT.

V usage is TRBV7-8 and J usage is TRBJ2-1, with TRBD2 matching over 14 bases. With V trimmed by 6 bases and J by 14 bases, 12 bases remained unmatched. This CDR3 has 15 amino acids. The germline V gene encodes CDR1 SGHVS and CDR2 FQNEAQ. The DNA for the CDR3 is TGTGCCAGCAGTCGCAGGACTAGCGGGAGGTTGGTGGAGTTCTTC. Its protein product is CASSRRTSGRLVEFF.

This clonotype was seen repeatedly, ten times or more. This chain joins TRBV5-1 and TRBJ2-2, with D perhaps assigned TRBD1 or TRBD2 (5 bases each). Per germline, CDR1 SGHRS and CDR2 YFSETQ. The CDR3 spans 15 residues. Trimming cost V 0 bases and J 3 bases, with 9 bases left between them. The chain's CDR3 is CASSLAGTDTGELFF. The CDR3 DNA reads TGCGCCAGCAGCTTGGCAGGGACGGACACCGGGGAGCTGTTTTTT.

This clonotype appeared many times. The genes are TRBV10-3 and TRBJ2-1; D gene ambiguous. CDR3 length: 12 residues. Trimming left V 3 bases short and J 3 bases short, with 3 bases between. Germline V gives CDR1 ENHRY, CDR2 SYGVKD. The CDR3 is CAISDYYNEQFF. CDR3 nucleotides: TGTGCCATCAGTGACTACTACAATGAGCAGTTCTTC.

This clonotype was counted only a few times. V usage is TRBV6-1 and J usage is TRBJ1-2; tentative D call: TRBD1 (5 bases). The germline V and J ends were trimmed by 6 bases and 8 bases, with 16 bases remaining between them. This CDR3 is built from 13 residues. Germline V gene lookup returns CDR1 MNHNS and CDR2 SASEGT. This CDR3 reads CASREGQPWGYTF. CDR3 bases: TGTGCCAGCAGAGAGGGGCAGCCATGGGGCTACACCTTC.

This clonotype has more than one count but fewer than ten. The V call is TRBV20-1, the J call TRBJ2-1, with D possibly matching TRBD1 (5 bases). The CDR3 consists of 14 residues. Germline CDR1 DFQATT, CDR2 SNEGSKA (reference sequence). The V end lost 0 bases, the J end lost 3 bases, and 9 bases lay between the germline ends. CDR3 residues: CSARDIGVYNEQFF. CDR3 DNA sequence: TGCAGTGCTAGAGATATAGGGGTCTACAATGAGCAGTTCTTC.

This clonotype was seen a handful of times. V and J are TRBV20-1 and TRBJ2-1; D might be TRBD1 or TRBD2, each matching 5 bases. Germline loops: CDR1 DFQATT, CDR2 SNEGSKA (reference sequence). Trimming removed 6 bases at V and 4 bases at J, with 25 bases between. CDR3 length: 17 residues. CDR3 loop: CSANAGTPQGSYNEQFF. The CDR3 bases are TGCAGTGCAAACGCCGGGACCCCTCAGGGATCTTACAATGAGCAGTTCTTC.

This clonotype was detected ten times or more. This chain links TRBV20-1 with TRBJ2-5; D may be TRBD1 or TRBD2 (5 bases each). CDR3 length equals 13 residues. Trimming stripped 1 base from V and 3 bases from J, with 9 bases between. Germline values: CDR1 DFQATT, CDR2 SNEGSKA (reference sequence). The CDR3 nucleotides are TGCAGTGCTAGAGGATGGGGGAAAGAGACCCAGTACTTC. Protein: CSARGWGKETQYF.

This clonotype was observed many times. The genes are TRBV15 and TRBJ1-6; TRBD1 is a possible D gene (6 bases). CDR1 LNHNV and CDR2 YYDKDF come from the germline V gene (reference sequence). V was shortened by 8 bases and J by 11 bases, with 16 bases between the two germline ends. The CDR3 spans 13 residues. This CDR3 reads CATSRGRETPLHF. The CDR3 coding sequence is TGTGCCACCTCCAGGGGCAGGGAGACACCCCTCCACTTT.

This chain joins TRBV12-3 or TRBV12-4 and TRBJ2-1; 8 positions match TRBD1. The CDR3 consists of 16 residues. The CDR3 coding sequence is TGTACCTGCAGTTTAGTAGGACAGGGTGCCTACAATGAGCAGTTCTTC. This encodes CTCSLVGQGAYNEQFF.

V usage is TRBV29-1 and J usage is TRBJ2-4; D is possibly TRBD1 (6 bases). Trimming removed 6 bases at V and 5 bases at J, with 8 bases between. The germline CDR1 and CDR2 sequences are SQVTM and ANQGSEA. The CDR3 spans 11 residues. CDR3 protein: CSVGGENIQYF. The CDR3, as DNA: TGCAGCGTAGGGGGAGAAAACATTCAGTACTTC.

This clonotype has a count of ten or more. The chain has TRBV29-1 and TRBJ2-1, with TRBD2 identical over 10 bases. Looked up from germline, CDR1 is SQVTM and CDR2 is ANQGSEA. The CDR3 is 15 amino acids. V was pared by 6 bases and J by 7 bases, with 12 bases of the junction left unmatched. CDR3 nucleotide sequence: TGCAGCGTACCTAGCGGGGGATCCTTTATAAATGAGCAGTTCTTC. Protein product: CSVPSGGSFINEQFF.

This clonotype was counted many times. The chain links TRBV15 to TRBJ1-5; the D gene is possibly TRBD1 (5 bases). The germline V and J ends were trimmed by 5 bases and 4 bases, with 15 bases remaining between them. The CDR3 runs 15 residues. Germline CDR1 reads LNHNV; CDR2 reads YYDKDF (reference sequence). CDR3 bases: TGTGCCACCAGCGAATACAGGACTGAGAATCAGCCCCAGCATTTT. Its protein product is CATSEYRTENQPQHF.

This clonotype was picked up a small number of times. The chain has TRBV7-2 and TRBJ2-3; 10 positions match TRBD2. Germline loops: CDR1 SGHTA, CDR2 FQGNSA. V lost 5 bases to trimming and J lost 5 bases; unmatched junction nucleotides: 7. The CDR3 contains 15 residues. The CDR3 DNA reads TGTGCCAGCAGCCGAGAGGGACTAGCGTTAGATACGCAGTATTTT. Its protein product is CASSREGLALDTQYF.

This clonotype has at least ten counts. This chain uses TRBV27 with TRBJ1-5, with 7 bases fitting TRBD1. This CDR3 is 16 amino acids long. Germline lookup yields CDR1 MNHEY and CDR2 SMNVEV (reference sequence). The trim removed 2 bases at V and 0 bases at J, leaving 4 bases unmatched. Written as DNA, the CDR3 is TGTGCCAGCAGTTTAAGGGGGCCCTATAGCAATCAGCCCCAGCATTTT. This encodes CASSLRGPYSNQPQHF.

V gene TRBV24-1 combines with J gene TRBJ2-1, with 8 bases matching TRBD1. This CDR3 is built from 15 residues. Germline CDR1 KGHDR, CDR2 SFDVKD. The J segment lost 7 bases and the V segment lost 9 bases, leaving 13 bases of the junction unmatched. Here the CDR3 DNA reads TGTGCCACCGGCTCCGACAGGGGCCGGAGAAATGAGCAGTTCTTC. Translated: CATGSDRGRRNEQFF.

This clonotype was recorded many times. The DNA for the CDR3 is TGCAGTGCTAGAGTAGGGCAGAAAACTGAAAAACTGTTTTTT. It codes for CSARVGQKTEKLFF. The chain combines TRBV20-1 with TRBJ1-4, with D hard to call. This CDR3 has 14 residues. Germline V gene data show CDR1 as DFQATT and CDR2 as SNEGSKA (reference sequence). V was trimmed by 1 base and J by 7 bases, leaving 13 bases between them.

The chain's CDR3 is CASRRLRGQPDTQYF. Here the CDR3 DNA reads TGTGCCAGCAGAAGGTTAAGGGGCCAACCAGATACGCAGTATTTT. The rearrangement uses TRBV7-8 and TRBJ2-3; TRBD1 might be the D (5 bases). This CDR3 is built from 15 residues. Trimming shortened V by 6 bases and J by 4 bases, and 17 bases separated the two germline ends. Germline CDR1 is SGHVS and CDR2 is FQNEAQ.

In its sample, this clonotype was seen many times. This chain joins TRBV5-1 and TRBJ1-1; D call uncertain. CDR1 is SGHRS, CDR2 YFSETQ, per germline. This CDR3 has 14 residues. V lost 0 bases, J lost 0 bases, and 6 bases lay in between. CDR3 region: CASSLEWMNTEAFF. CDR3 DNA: TGCGCCAGCAGCTTGGAATGGATGAACACTGAAGCTTTCTTT.

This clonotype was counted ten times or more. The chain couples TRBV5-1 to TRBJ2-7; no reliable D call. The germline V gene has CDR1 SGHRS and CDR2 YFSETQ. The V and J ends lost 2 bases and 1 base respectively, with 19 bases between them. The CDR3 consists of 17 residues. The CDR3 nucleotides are TGCGCCAGCAGCTTCCTGAAGGAATTCATATGGTCCTACGAGCAGTACTTC. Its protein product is CASSFLKEFIWSYEQYF.